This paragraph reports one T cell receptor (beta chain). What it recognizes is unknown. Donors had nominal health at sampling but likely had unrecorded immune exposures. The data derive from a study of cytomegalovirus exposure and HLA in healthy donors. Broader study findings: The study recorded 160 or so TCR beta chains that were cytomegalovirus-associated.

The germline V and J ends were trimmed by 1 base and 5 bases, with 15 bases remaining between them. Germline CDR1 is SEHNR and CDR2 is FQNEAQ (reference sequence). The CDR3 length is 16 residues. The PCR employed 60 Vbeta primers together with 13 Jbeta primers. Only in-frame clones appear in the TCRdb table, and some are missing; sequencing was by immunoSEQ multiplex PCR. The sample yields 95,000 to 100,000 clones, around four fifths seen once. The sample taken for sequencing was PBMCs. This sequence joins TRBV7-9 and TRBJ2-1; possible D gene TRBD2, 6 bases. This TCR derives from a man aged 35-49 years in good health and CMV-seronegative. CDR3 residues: CASSLVRGGLDNEQFF. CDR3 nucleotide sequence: TGTGCCAGCAGCTTAGTTCGAGGAGGGTTGGACAATGAGCAGTTCTTC.